The rows below give T cell receptor beta chains drawn from one sample of a study of T cell responses to AZD1222 COVID-19 vaccine. The method was immunoSEQ multiplex PCR; TCRdb's version includes in-frame clones alone and lacks a portion of them. The data contain tens of thousands of clones, more than 70% of them singletons. The specimen comprised peripheral blood, sampled on day 0 of AZD1222 vaccination. The receptors here all came from an adult in good health. The CDR3 runs from the conserved cysteine through the conserved F or W. The order of the fields is V gene, D gene, J gene, clone size, CDR3 DNA, CDR3 protein. The D gene is left open where the match is weak. Size is omitted from some rows. Given values are once, few, many or a class for expanded clones.

>TRBV4-1|.|TRBJ1-5|once
TGCGCCAGCAGCCAAGGACAGGCCGAACCTCAGCCCCAGCATTTT
CASSQGQAEPQPQHF
>TRBV5-5|.|TRBJ2-2|.
TGTGCCAGCAGCTTGGAAGGGGCCGGGGAGCTGTTTTTT
CASSLEGAGELFF
>TRBV6-5|TRBD1|TRBJ2-2|many
TGTGCCAGCAAACCCACAGGGGGCGGGGAGCTGTTTTTT
CASKPTGGGELFF
>TRBV7-2|TRBD2|TRBJ2-5|.
TGTGCCAGCAGCCTTAGCGGGCTGTCTGAGACCCAGTACTTC
CASSLSGLSETQYF
>TRBV4-3|TRBD1|TRBJ2-7|few
TGCGCCAGCAGCCACAAGACAGGGGACGAGCAGTACTTC
CASSHKTGDEQYF
>TRBV3-1/TRBV3-2|.|TRBJ2-7|few
TGTGCCAGCAGCCAAGAGGCAGGGAAGCCGTACTTC
CASSQEAGKPYF
>TRBV5-1|.|TRBJ2-5|.
TGCGCCAGCAGCTCCCAGTCGGGGGCGGCCGAGACCCAGTACTTC
CASSSQSGAAETQYF
>TRBV2|.|TRBJ1-2|.
TGTGCCAGCAGAGGCAGTAAGGGTAACTATGGCTACACCTTC
CASRGSKGNYGYTF
>TRBV30|.|TRBJ1-5|.
TGTGCCTGGAGTGTAAGCATAACGGGGGCCCAGCATTTT
CAWSVSITGAQHF
>TRBV7-8|TRBD1|TRBJ1-3|.
TGTGCCAGCAGCAAAGGGACAGGCCGAAACACCATATATTTT
CASSKGTGRNTIYF
>TRBV19|.|TRBJ1-5|.
TGTGCCAGTAGTATAGGGGGCCACAGGTTCATTCAGCCCCAGCATTTT
CASSIGGHRFIQPQHF
>TRBV28|TRBD2|TRBJ2-5|.
TGTGCCAGCAGTCCCCGCTCATGGCGGGGGGTTCGTGAGACCCAGTACTTC
CASSPRSWRGVRETQYF
>TRBV28|.|TRBJ1-5|.
TGTGCCAGCAGTGCAACCCTGTCCCAGCATTTT
CASSATLSQHF
>TRBV19|.|TRBJ1-6|.
TGTGCCAGTAGTATGGTCCAGAACAACCTCGGGAATTCACCCCTCCACTTT
CASSMVQNNLGNSPLHF
>TRBV18|TRBD1|TRBJ1-5|few
TGTGCCAGCTCAGAAGGACAGGGCGTCAATCAGCCCCAGCATTTT
CASSEGQGVNQPQHF
>TRBV5-5|.|TRBJ2-5|.
TGTGCCAGCAGCTTGCCAGCGGAAGAGACCCAGTACTTC
CASSLPAEETQYF
>TRBV10-1|.|TRBJ1-3|.
TGCGCCAGCAGTGAGTCTGGGTTATCGGCTGGAAACACCATATATTTT
CASSESGLSAGNTIYF
>TRBV19|TRBD1|TRBJ2-1|few
TGTGCCAGTAGTATGCCCTCCCTCGTTACTGGGACAGGGTACAATGAGCAGTTCTTC
CASSMPSLVTGTGYNEQFF
>TRBV30|TRBD1|TRBJ1-6|medium-sized
TGTGCCTGGAGTGGGGGACAGGGAATCAGCTCCTATAATTCACCCCTCCACTTT
CAWSGGQGISSYNSPLHF
>TRBV5-1|TRBD1|TRBJ2-1|.
TGCGCCAGCAGCTTGGTGGGACAGTTTCCCTACAATGAGCAGTTCTTC
CASSLVGQFPYNEQFF
>TRBV2|TRBD1|TRBJ1-5|.
TGTGCCAGCAGAGGGGACAGGGGCCAAACTCGGCCCCAGCATTTT
CASRGDRGQTRPQHF
>TRBV6-5|TRBD2|TRBJ2-4|.
TGTGCCAGCAGTCTACTAGCGGACGCCAAAAACATTCAGTACTTC
CASSLLADAKNIQYF
>TRBV27|.|TRBJ1-1|.
TGTGCCAGCAGTTTATATCCCATCATGAACACTGAAGCTTTCTTT
CASSLYPIMNTEAFF
>TRBV19|TRBD1|TRBJ1-5|.
TGTGCCAGTAGCAAGGGACAGGGCTATAGCAATCAGCCCCAGCATTTT
CASSKGQGYSNQPQHF
>TRBV6-1|.|TRBJ2-2|once
TGTGCCAGCAGTGAAGGATTTCACGGGGAGCTGTTTTTT
CASSEGFHGELFF
>TRBV19|.|TRBJ2-7|.
TGTGCCAGTAGTGCCCGCGGAAAATCCTACGAGCAGTACTTC
CASSARGKSYEQYF
>TRBV5-8|.|TRBJ1-4|once
TGTGCCAGCAGCTTGATCGGCAATAATGAAAAACTGTTTTTT
CASSLIGNNEKLFF
>TRBV2|.|TRBJ2-5|.
TGTGCCAGCAGTGGGTACGAGACCCAGTACTTC
CASSGYETQYF
>TRBV13|TRBD2|TRBJ2-1|.
TGTGCCAGCAGCTCCCCGGGCAGCGGGGGGTCCTACAATGAGCAGTTCTTC
CASSSPGSGGSYNEQFF
>TRBV5-4|.|TRBJ1-2|few
TGTGCCAGCAGCTCCGACAGCTCTGGCTACACCTTC
CASSSDSSGYTF
>TRBV25-1|TRBD2|TRBJ2-3|.
TGTGCCAGCGGGACTACGGTCTTTAGCACAGATACGCAGTATTTT
CASGTTVFSTDTQYF
>TRBV2|.|TRBJ2-3|once
TGTGCCAGCAGTGTGGCCAGAACAGATACGCAGTATTTT
CASSVARTDTQYF
>TRBV7-9|TRBD1|TRBJ1-6|.
TGTGCCAGCAGCCAGACAGGGTCTTATAATTCACCCCTCCACTTT
CASSQTGSYNSPLHF
>TRBV5-1|.|TRBJ2-2|.
TGCGCCAGCAGCTTGGAGTATGTTACAGGCGGCGAGGAGCTGTTTTTT
CASSLEYVTGGEELFF
>TRBV10-3|.|TRBJ1-6|.
TGTGCCATCAGCGGGAGCTCCTATAATTCACCCCTCCACTTT
CAISGSSYNSPLHF
>TRBV6-5|.|TRBJ2-7|.
TGTGCCAGCAGTTACTCTGGTAGGAGGAGCTCCTACGAGCAGTACTTC
CASSYSGRRSSYEQYF
>TRBV20-1|.|TRBJ1-1|.
TGCAGTGCTAGGCACAGATCAGAAGCTTTCTTT
CSARHRSEAFF
>TRBV10-3|.|TRBJ1-1|.
TGTGCCATCAGTGAGTCAATAGGGGGACTGAGGAACACTGAAGCTTTCTTT
CAISESIGGLRNTEAFF
>TRBV21-1|.|TRBJ1-5|.
TGTGCCAGCAGCAAGGGGACCTTCTTCTTGTGTCAGCCCCAGCATTTT
CASSKGTFFLCQPQHF
>TRBV4-1|TRBD2|TRBJ2-5|.
TGCGCCAGCAGCCAAGATCGTACTAGCGGGGCAGGGACCCAGTACTTC
CASSQDRTSGAGTQYF
>TRBV12-3/TRBV12-4|TRBD1|TRBJ2-7|.
TGTGCCAGCAGTCAATCGGACAGGTACGAGCAGTACTTC
CASSQSDRYEQYF
>TRBV5-5|TRBD1|TRBJ1-5|.
TGTGCCAGCAGCGGTACAGGGGGCAACAATCAGCCCCAGCATTTT
CASSGTGGNNQPQHF
>TRBV11-2|TRBD2|TRBJ2-3|.
TGTGCCAGCAGCCGTAGGAGGACTAGCGGTAGCACAGATACGCAGTATTTT
CASSRRRTSGSTDTQYF
>TRBV2|.|TRBJ1-6|.
TGTGCCAGCAGTGCCGAGATCAGTGGCTCTACACCCCTCCACTTT
CASSAEISGSTPLHF
>TRBV5-4|.|TRBJ1-2|few
TGTGCCAGCAGCTTGTCCGGGGGTTATGGCTACACCTTC
CASSLSGGYGYTF
>TRBV19|TRBD2|TRBJ2-7|.
TGTGCCAGTAGTGCGGGACTAGCGGGTTACGAGCAGTACTTC
CASSAGLAGYEQYF
>TRBV30|TRBD1|TRBJ2-6|.
TGTGCCTGGAGCGCGACCCGATGGGACAGGGGGCTAGCTGGGGCCAACGTCCTGACTTTC
CAWSATRWDRGLAGANVLTF
>TRBV19|.|TRBJ1-4|.
TGTGCCAGTAGTAGGACAGCAGAAGTAACTAATGAAAAACTGTTTTTT
CASSRTAEVTNEKLFF
>TRBV30|.|TRBJ2-3|once
TGTGCCTGGGGGATAGGTCCAGTCACAGATACGCAGTATTTT
CAWGIGPVTDTQYF
>TRBV19|TRBD1|TRBJ1-5|.
TGTGCCAGTAGTACCTCCCGGACAGGGGTATATCGTCAGCCCCAGCATTTT
CASSTSRTGVYRQPQHF
>TRBV7-2|.|TRBJ1-1|.
TGTGCCAGCAGCTTCCGGGGGCACATGAACACTGAAGCTTTCTTT
CASSFRGHMNTEAFF
>TRBV4-1|.|TRBJ1-2|.
TGCGCCAGCAGCCAAGATGGAGGGAACTACTATGGCTACACCTTC
CASSQDGGNYYGYTF
>TRBV10-3|TRBD1|TRBJ1-2|.
TGTGCCATCAGTGAACGGACAGGATTTAATGGCTACACCTTC
CAISERTGFNGYTF
>TRBV5-6|TRBD2|TRBJ2-2|.
TGTGCCAGCAGCTTGATTAGCGGGGGCCCCCGGGGCGGGGAGCTGTTTTTT
CASSLISGGPRGGELFF
>TRBV6-5|.|TRBJ2-7|.
TGTGCCAGCAGGAAGGAGGCGGGGGCCGAGCAGTACTTC
CASRKEAGAEQYF
>TRBV3-1/TRBV3-2|.|TRBJ1-5|.
TGTGCCAGCAGCCAACCCAATCAGCCCCAGCATTTT
CASSQPNQPQHF
>TRBV5-5|.|TRBJ1-1|.
TGTGCCAGCAGCTTGTTTCCTAGAACGGGTAACACTGAAGCTTTCTTT
CASSLFPRTGNTEAFF
>TRBV12-5|.|TRBJ1-1|.
TGTGCTAGTGGTTCGGGCCCGAACACTGAAGCTTTCTTT
CASGSGPNTEAFF
>TRBV10-3|.|TRBJ2-2|.
TGTGCCATCAGTGAGTCGAGAGCCAGCGGGGAGCTGTTTTTT
CAISESRASGELFF
>TRBV5-4|TRBD1|TRBJ1-4|.
TGTGCCAGCAGCACACAGGGGGCCGCAACTAATGAAAAACTGTTTTTT
CASSTQGAATNEKLFF